This TCR beta chain was documented in a study of control samples from healthy donors and cancer patients. There are 13 residues in the CDR3. V was cut by 3 bases and J by 7 bases, with 7 bases left in between. CDR1 is MRHNA, CDR2 SNTAGT, per germline. Libraries were prepared by immunoSEQ multiplex PCR; TCRdb keeps only in-frame clonotypes and omits some of them. The sample records roughly 100,000 clones, about 92% being singletons. The TCR comes from a young woman in good health. The J gene is TRBJ1-6, the V gene TRBV6-4; weak D call: TRBD1 (6 bases). Sequences were obtained from blood. CDR3 in DNA: TGTGCCAGCAGTGAGGACAGCAATTCACCCCTCCACTTT. Translating it yields CASSEDSNSPLHF.